These 5 T cell receptor beta chains originate from one sample sequenced in a study of early T cells in non-severe SARS-CoV-2 infection (TCRdb year 2021). Library preparation was by 5' RACE. TCRdb records NextSeq 500 as the sequencer. TCRdb itself trimmed the public reads at Q25 with fastp, ran MiXCR and retained productive beta chains. Each record represents a unique CDR3 protein, reported with the most common genes and DNA among its rows. Counted in this sample were about 80,000 distinct CDR3 sequences; about 6% of them appeared once. The top ten constitute less than 9.5% of the sample. Sequenced sample: whole blood. These receptors were taken from an adult who was a healthcare worker with PCR-confirmed SARS-CoV-2 infection or an uninfected control (not recorded which).

This clonotype was observed a handful of times. The V and J genes are TRBV7-9 and TRBJ2-2; 9 bases are shared with TRBD1. The germline CDR1 and CDR2 sequences are SEHNR and FQNEAQ (reference sequence). The CDR3 has 16 amino acids. V was clipped by 5 bases and J by 7 bases; unmatched bases: 11. The CDR3, as DNA: TGTGCCAGCAGCGTACTACGGACAGGGGAGTTCGGGGAGCTGTTTTTT. It specifies CASSVLRTGEFGELFF.

This clonotype was counted between two and nine times. The J gene is TRBJ2-1, the V gene TRBV14, with 7 bases fitting TRBD1. From germline, CDR1 is SGHDN and CDR2 FVKESK. Germline trimming cut 4 bases from V and 4 bases from J; bases unmatched to any gene: 7. CDR3 length: 15 residues. The CDR3 DNA follows: TGTGCCAGCAGCCGACCCGGGACAGTTTACAATGAGCAGTTCTTC. This codes for CASSRPGTVYNEQFF. Based on the CDR3 plus reference TRBV14 and TRBJ2-1, the full variable domain is EAGVTQFPSHSVIEKGQTVTLRCDPISGHDNLYWYRRVMGKEIKFLLHFVKESKQDESGMPNNRFLAERTGGTYSTLKVQPAELEDSGVYFCASSRPGTVYNEQFFGPGTRLTVL.

The chain recombines TRBV20-1 with TRBJ2-7; 7 bases fit TRBD1. The CDR3 length is 14 residues. CDR1 and CDR2 from the germline V gene are DFQATT and SNEGSKA (reference sequence). V lost 5 bases, J lost 7 bases, and 14 bases stayed unmatched. Written as DNA, the CDR3 is TGCAGTGCTGGACAGACAGGGTTAAGGAGGGAGCAGTACTTC. It is translated as CSAGQTGLRREQYF.

The V and J genes are TRBV7-9 and TRBJ2-4; tentatively, D is TRBD1 (7 bases). Germline CDR1 and CDR2: SEHNR and FQNEAQ (reference sequence). The CDR3 covers 17 residues. Deletions cut 5 bases from V and 0 bases from J, with 17 bases between. This CDR3 is CASSPLPGGLAKNIQYF. The CDR3 nucleotides read TGTGCCAGCAGCCCGCTACCAGGGGGACTAGCCAAAAACATTCAGTACTTC.

This clonotype has just a few counts. The chain links TRBV6-2 or TRBV6-3 to TRBJ2-7, with 13 bases identical to TRBD2. CDR1 and CDR2 (germline): MNHEY, SVGEGT. This CDR3 comprises 15 residues. The V gene end was trimmed by 6 bases and the J gene end by 5 bases; junction bases not matched to a gene: 7. CDR3: CASRSGLAGEHEQYF. Written as DNA, the CDR3 is TGTGCCAGCAGATCCGGACTAGCGGGAGAACACGAGCAGTACTTC.